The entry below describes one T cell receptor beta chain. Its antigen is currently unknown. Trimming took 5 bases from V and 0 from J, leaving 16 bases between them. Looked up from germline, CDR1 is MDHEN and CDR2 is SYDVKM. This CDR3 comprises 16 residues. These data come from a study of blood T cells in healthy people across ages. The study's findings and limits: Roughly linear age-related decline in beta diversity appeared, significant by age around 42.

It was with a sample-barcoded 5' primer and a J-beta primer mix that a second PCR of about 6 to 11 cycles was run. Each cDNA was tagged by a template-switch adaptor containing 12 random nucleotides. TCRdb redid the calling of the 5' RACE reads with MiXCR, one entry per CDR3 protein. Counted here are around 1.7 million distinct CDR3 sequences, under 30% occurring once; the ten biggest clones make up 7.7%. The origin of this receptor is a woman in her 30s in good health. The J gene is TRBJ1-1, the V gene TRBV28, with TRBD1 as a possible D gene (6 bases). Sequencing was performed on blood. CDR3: CASSGGGASMNTEAFF. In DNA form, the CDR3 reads TGTGCCAGCAGTGGCGGGGGCGCAAGCATGAACACTGAAGCTTTCTTT.